This T cell receptor (beta chain) was recovered during a study of blood T cell repertoires in COVID-19. With 4 bases removed from V and 2 bases from J, the gap between germline ends came to 12 bases. Germline V CDR1 and CDR2: SGHDT, YYEEEE. The CDR3 spans 14 residues. Clones were read by immunoSEQ multiplex PCR, and TCRdb kept only the in-frame ones, dropping some. In the table there are roughly 220,000 clones, 80% to 90% of which are singletons. This TCR was recovered from a woman aged 55-70 years who had recovered from COVID-19. The chain recombines TRBV5-6 with TRBJ1-2; D is perhaps TRBD1 (6 bases). Sequenced: peripheral blood. CDR3 in amino acids: CASSIDQGNYGYTF. In DNA form, the CDR3 reads TGTGCCAGCAGCATAGACCAGGGGAACTATGGCTACACCTTC.